One and the same sample provided the 2 T cell receptor beta chains below, sequenced in a study of CD8+ T cells in alopecia areata. In each case, RNA was isolated and then reverse transcribed into cDNA as the sequencing template. Method: immunoSEQ multiplex PCR; TCRdb's copy keeps in-frame clones and lacks some. This sample includes about 270,000 clones with no singletons; its ten biggest clones take up roughly 1.2%. After pooling, cutaneous lymph node cells were sorted with CD4, CD8alpha, NKG2D, NKG2ACE and other markers. Sequencing was done on a sample of CD4+ T cells sorted from a lymph node. Every receptor here comes from a C3H/HeJ mouse with alopecia areata. Strain haplotype at MHC: H2-k.

Details on this clone: Germline and genes here are mouse. The sequence runs out 3 residues before the end of the CDR3; the remainder is reconstructed from the germline J gene. The chain is built from TRBV19 and TRBJ1-6, with 10 nucleotides matching TRBD1. TRBJ1-6 carries the ORF label, with uncertain function. The germline gives CDR1 FNHDT, CDR2 SITEND (reference sequence). Trimming cost V 4 bases and J 8 bases; bases outside gene matches: 6. The CDR3 spans 15 residues. The sequenced CDR3 bases are TGTGCCAGCAGTTTCGGACAGGGGGGGTATTCGCCC. Amino acid sequence: CASSFGQGGYSP. The CDR3 in its entirety is CASSFGQGGYSPLYF.

This clone occurred a few times. The germline and genes are mouse ones. With the read ending 3 residues before the CDR3 end, the germline J gene is used to fill in that end. V is TRBV17 and J is TRBJ1-6; 10 nucleotides agree with TRBD1. TRBJ1-6 is classed as an ORF, of uncertain function. The germline gives CDR1 MNHDT, CDR2 YYDKIL. V was clipped by 6 bases and J by 10 bases; unmatched bases: 3. This CDR3 is 13 amino acids long. CDR3 bases read: TGTGCTAGCAGCAGGGACAGGGGATCGCCC. Protein product: CASSRDRGSP. The full CDR3 protein is CASSRDRGSPLYF.